This TCR beta chain came from a study of shared clonotypes between healthy human individuals. In replicate PCRs of sorted subsets, approximately 210 ng DNA, tens of thousands of T cell genomes, was used. Using immunoSEQ multiplex PCR, the repertoire was profiled, and TCRdb retains in-frame clones only, with some absent. Of about 2.3 million clones listed, 93% are singletons. In germline, CDR1 is MDHEN, CDR2 SYDVKM. There are 16 residues in the CDR3. V trimming: 5 bases; J trimming: 4 bases; junction bases outside the gene matches: 8. The gene calls are TRBV28 and TRBJ2-1; 10 bases are a match to TRBD2. Material for sequencing was naive CD4+ T cells from PBMCs. Subset defined: CD45RA+ positively selected. This sequence was found in a man younger than 30 in good health. Some clones in this sample may be carry-over from other donors' samples. The CDR3 here is CASSARAGGTYNEQFF. CDR3 coding DNA: TGTGCCAGCAGTGCCCGAGCGGGGGGGACATACAATGAGCAGTTCTTC.